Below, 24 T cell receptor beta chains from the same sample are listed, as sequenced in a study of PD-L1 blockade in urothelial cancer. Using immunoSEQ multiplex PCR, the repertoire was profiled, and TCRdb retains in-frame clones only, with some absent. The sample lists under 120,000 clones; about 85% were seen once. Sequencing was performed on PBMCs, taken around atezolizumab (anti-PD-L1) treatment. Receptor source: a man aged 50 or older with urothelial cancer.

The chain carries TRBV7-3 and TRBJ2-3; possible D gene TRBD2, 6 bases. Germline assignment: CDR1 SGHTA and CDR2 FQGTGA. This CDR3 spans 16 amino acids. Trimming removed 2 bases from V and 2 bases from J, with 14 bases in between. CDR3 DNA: TGTGCCAGCAGCTTAGGGTCGGCGGGATCCACAGATACGCAGTATTTT. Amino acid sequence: CASSLGSAGSTDTQYF. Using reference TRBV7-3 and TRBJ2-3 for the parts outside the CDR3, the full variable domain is GAGVSQTPSNKVTEKGKYVELRCDPISGHTALYWYRQSLGQGPEFLIYFQGTGAADDSGLPNDRFFAVRPEGSVSTLKIQRTERGDSAVYLCASSLGSAGSTDTQYFGPGTRLTVL.

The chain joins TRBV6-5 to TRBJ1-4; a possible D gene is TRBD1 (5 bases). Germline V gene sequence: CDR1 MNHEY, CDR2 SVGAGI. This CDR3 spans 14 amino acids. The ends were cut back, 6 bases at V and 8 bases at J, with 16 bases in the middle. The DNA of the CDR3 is TGTGCCAGCAGGCCTGACAGCCCTTTCGAAAAACTGTTTTTT. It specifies CASRPDSPFEKLFF.

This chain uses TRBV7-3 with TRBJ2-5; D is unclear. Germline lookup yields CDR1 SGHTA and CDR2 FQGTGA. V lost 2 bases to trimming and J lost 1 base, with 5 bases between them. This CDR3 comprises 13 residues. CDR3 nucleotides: TGTGCCAGCAGCTTAGGCGGCCAAGAGACCCAGTACTTC. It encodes CASSLGGQETQYF.

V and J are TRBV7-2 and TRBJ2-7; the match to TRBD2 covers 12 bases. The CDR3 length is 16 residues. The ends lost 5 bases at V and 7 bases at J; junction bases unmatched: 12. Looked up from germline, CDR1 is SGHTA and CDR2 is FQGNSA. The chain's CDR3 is CASSITGTSGPLEQYF. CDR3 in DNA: TGTGCCAGCAGCATAACCGGGACTAGCGGGCCCCTTGAGCAGTACTTC.

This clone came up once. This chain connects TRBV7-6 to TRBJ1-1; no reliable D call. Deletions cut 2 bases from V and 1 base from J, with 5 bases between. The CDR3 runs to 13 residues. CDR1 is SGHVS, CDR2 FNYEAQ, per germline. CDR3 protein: CASSLSRNTEAFF. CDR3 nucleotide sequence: TGTGCCAGCAGCTTAAGCCGGAACACTGAAGCTTTCTTT.

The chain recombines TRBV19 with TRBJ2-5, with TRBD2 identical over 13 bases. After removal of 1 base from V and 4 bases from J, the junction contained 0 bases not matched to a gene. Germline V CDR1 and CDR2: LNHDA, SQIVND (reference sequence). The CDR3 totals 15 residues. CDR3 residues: CASSIGLAGGETQYF. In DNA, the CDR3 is TGTGCCAGTAGTATAGGACTAGCGGGAGGAGAGACCCAGTACTTC.

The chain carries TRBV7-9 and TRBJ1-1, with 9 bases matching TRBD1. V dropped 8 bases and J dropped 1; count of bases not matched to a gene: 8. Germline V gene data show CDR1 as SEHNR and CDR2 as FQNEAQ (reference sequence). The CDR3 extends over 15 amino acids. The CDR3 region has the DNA TGTGCCAGCGCCCGGGACAGGGACAGGAACACTGAAGCTTTCTTT. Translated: CASARDRDRNTEAFF. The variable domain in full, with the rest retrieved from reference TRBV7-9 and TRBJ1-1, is DTGVSQNPRHKITKRGQNVTFRCDPISEHNRLYWYRQTLGQGPEFLTYFQNEAQLEKSRLLSDRFSAERPKGSFSTLEIQRTEQGDSAMYLCASARDRDRNTEAFFGQGTRLTVV.

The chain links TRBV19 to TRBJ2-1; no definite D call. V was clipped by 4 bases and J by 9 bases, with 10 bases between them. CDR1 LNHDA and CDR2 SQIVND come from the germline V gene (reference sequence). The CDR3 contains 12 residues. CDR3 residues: CASSTPGAEQFF. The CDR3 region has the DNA TGTGCCAGTAGTACCCCCGGAGCTGAGCAGTTCTTC. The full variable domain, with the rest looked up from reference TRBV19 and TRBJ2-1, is DGGITQSPKYLFRKEGQNVTLSCEQNLNHDAMYWYRQDPGQGLRLIYYSQIVNDFQKGDIAEGYSVSREKKESFPLTVTSAQKNPTAFYLCASSTPGAEQFFGPGTRLTVL.

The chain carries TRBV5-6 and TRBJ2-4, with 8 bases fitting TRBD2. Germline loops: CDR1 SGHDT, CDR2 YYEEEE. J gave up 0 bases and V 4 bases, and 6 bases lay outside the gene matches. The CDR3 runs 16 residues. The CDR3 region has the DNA TGTGCCAGCAGCGTTCGGCTAGCGGGAGCCAAAAACATTCAGTACTTC. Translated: CASSVRLAGAKNIQYF.

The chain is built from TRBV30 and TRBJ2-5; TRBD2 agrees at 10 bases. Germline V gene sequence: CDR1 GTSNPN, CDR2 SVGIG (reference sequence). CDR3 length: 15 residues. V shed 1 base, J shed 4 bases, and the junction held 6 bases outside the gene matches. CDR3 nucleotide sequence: TGTGCCTGGAGTGCTTTAAGCGGGAGGGGAGAGACCCAGTACTTC. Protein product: CAWSALSGRGETQYF.

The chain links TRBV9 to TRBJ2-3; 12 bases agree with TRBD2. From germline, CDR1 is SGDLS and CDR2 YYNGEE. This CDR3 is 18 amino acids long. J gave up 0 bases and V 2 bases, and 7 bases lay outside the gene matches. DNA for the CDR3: TGTGCCAGCAGCGTGGGACTAGCGGGCACCACTAGCACAGATACGCAGTATTTT. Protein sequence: CASSVGLAGTTSTDTQYF.

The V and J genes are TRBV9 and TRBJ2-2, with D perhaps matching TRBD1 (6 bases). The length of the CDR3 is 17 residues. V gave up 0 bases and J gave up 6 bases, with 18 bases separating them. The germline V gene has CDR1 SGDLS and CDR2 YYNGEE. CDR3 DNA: TGTGCCAGCAGCGTAGGAAGGAGTAGGGGGAAGTCCGGGGAGCTGTTTTTT. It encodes CASSVGRSRGKSGELFF.

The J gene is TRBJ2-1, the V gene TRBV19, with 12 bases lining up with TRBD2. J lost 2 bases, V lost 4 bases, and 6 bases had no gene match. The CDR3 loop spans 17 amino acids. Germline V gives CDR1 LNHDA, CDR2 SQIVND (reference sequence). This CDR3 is CASSSPLAGGPYNEQFF. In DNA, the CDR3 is TGTGCCAGTAGTAGCCCCCTAGCGGGAGGGCCCTACAATGAGCAGTTCTTC.

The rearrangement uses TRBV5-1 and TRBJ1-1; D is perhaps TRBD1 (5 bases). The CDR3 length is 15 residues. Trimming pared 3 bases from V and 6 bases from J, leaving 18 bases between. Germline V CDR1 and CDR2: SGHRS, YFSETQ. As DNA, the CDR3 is TGCGCCAGCAGCTCAACTTCAAAGACAGCCCCTGAAGCTTTCTTT. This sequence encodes CASSSTSKTAPEAFF.

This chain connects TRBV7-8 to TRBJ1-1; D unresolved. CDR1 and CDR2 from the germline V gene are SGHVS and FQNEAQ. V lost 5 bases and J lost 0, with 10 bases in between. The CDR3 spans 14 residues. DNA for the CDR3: TGTGCCAGCAGCCCGGAGTTGATGAACACTGAAGCTTTCTTT. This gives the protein CASSPELMNTEAFF.

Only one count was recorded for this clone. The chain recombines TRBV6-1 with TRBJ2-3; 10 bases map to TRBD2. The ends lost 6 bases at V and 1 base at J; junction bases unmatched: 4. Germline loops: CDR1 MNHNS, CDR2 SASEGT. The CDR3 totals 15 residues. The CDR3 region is CASRIGTSGTDTQYF. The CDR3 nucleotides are TGTGCCAGCAGGATCGGGACTAGCGGCACAGATACGCAGTATTTT.

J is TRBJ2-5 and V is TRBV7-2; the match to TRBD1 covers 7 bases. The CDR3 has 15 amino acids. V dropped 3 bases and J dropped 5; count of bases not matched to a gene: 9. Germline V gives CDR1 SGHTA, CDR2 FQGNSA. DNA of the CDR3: TGTGCCAGCAGCTTCGCCGGGACCAGGGGGGAGACCCAGTACTTC. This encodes CASSFAGTRGETQYF.

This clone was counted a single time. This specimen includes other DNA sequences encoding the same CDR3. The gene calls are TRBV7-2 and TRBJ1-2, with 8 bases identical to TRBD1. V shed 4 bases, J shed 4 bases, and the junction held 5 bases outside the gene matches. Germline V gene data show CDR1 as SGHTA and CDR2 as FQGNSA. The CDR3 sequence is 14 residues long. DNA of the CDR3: TGTGCCAGCAGCTCCGACAGGGGTCCCTATGGCTACACCTTC. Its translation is CASSSDRGPYGYTF.

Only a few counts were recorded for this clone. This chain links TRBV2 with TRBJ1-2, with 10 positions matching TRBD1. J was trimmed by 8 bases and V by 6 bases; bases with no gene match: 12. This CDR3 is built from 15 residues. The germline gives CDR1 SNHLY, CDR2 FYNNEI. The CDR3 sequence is CASSSNKGTGAGYTF. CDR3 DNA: TGTGCCAGCAGCTCAAATAAGGGGACAGGGGCCGGCTACACCTTC. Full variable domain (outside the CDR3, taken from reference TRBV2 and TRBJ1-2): EPEVTQTPSHQVTQMGQEVILRCVPISNHLYFYWYRQILGQKVEFLVSFYNNEISEKSEIFDDQFSVERPDGSNFTLKIRSTKLEDSAMYFCASSSNKGTGAGYTFGSGTRLTVV.

Here the CDR3 reads CASRSAGSGRAVYNEQFF. The CDR3 bases are TGTGCCAGCAGGTCCGCTGGTAGCGGGAGGGCCGTATACAATGAGCAGTTCTTC. The chain recombines TRBV27 with TRBJ2-1; 11 nucleotides agree with TRBD2. J lost 4 bases, V lost 6 bases, and 14 bases had no gene match. The CDR3 has 18 residues. The V gene's germline CDR1 is MNHEY and CDR2 SMNVEV (reference sequence).

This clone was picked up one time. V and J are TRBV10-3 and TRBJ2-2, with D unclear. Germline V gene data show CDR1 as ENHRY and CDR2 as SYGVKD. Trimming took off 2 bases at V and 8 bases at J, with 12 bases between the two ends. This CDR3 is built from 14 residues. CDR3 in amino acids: CAISEPPSPGELFF. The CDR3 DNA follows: TGTGCCATCAGTGAGCCCCCTAGTCCAGGGGAGCTGTTTTTT.

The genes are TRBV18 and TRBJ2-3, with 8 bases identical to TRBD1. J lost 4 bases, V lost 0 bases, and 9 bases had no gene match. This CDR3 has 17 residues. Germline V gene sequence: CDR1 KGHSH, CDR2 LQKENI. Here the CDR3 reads CASSPPGDRRDADTQYF. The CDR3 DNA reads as TGTGCCAGCTCACCACCGGGGGACAGGCGAGATGCAGATACGCAGTATTTT.

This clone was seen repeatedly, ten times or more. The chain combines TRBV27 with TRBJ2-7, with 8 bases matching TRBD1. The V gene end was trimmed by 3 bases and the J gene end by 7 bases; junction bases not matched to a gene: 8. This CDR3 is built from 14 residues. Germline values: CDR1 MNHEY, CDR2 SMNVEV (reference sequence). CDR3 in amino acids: CASSFKTGEDEQYF. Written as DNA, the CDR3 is TGTGCCAGCAGTTTTAAGACAGGGGAGGATGAGCAGTACTTC.

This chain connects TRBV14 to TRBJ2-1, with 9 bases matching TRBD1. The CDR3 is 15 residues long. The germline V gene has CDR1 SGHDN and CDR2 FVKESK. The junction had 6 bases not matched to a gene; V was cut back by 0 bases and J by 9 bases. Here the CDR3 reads CASSQEWTGDFEQFF. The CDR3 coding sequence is TGTGCCAGCAGCCAAGAGTGGACAGGGGATTTTGAGCAGTTCTTC.